The present TCR beta chain was sequenced within a study of blood T cell repertoires in COVID-19. The assay was immunoSEQ multiplex PCR, and TCRdb's table has in-frame clones only and misses some. Of under 300,000 clones in the sample, approximately 91% were seen once. This clonotype originated in a man in his thirties or forties with COVID-19, enrolled during active disease. Sequenced material: peripheral blood.

The DNA of the CDR3 is TGTGCCAGTAGTACATATAGCGGGGGGGTGGCAGATACGCAGTATTTT. Its protein is CASSTYSGGVADTQYF. The chain recombines TRBV19 with TRBJ2-3, with 11 bases that match TRBD2. The ends lost 4 bases at V and 4 bases at J; junction bases unmatched: 7. CDR1 is LNHDA, CDR2 SQIVND, per germline (reference sequence). The CDR3 has 16 residues.